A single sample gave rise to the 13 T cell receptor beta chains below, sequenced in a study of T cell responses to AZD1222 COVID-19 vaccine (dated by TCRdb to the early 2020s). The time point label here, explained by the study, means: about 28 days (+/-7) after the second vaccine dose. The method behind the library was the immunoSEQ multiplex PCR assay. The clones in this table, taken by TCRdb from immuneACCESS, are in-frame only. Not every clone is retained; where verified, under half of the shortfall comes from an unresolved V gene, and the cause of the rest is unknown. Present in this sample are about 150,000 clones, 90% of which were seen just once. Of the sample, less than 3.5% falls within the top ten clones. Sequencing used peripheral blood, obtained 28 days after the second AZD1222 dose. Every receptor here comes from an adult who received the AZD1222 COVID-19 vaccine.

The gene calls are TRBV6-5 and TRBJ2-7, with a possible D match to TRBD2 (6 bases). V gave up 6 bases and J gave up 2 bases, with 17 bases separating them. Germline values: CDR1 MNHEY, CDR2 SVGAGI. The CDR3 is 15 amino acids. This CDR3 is CASSVPGGATYEQYF. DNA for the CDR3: TGTGCCAGCAGCGTCCCCGGGGGTGCTACCTACGAGCAGTACTTC.

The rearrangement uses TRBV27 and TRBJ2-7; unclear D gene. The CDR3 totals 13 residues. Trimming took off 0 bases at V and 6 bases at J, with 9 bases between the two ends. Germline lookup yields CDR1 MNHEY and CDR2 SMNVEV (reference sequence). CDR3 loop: CASSLSYGSEQYF. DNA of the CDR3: TGTGCCAGCAGTTTATCGTATGGTAGCGAGCAGTACTTC.

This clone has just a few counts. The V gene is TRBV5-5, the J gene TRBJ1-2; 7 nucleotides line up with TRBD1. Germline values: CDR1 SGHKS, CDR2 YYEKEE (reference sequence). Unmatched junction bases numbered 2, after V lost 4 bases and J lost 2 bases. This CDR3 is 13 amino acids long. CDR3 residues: CASSPTGNYGYTF. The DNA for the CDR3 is TGTGCCAGCAGCCCGACAGGGAACTATGGCTACACCTTC.

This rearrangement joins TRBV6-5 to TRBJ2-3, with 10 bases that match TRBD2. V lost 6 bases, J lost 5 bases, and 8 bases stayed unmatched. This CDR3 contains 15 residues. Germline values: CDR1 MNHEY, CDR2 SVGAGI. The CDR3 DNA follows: TGTGCCAGCAGCCTAGCGGGAGAGGGGATAGATACGCAGTATTTT. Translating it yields CASSLAGEGIDTQYF.

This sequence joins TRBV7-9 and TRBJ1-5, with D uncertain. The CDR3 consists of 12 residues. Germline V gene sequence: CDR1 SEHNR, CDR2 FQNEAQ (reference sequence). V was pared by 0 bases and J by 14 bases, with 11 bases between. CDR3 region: CASSLARGSKHF. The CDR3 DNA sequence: TGTGCCAGCAGCTTAGCGCGCGGTTCTAAGCATTTT.

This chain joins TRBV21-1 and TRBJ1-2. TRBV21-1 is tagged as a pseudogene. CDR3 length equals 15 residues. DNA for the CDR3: TGTGCCAGCAGCACCTTCCCGGGGGCTGACTATGGCTACACCTTC. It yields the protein CASSTFPGADYGYTF.

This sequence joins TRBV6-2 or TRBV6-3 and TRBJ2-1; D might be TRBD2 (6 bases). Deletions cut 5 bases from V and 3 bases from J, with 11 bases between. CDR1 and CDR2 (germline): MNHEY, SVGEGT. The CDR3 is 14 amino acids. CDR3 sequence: CASSLRGVYNEQFF. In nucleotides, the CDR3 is TGTGCCAGCAGTCTGCGCGGGGTCTACAATGAGCAGTTCTTC.

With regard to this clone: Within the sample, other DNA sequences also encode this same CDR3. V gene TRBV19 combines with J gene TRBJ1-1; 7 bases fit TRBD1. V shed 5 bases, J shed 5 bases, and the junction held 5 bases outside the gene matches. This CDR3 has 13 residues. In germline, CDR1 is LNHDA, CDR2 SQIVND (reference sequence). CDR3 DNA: TGTGCCAGTAGTGAGACAGGGCGGACTGAAGCTTTCTTT. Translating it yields CASSETGRTEAFF.

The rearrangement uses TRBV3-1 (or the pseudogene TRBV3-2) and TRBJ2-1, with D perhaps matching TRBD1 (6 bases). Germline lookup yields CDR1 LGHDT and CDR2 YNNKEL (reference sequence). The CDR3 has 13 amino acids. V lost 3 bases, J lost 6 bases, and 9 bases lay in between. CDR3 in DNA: TGTGCCAGCAGCCATAGGGGGTCCAATGAGCAGTTCTTC. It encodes CASSHRGSNEQFF.

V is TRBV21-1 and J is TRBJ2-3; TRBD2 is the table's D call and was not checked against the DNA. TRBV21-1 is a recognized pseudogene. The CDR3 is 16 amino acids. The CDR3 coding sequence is TGTGCCAGCAGCATCCCGGACTCTTCTAGCACAGATACGCAGTATTTT. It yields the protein CASSIPDSSSTDTQYF.

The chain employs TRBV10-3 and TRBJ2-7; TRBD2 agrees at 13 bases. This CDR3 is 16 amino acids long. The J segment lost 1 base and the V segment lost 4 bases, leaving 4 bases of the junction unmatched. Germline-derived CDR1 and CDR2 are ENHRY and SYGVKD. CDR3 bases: TGTGCCATCAGTGGGGGACTAGCGGGACTTTCCTACGAGCAGTACTTC. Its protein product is CAISGGLAGLSYEQYF.

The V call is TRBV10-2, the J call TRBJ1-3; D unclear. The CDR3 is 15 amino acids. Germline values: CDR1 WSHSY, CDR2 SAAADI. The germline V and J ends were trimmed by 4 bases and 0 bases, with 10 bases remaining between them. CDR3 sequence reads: CASSGPAGSGNTIYF. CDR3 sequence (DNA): TGCGCCAGCAGTGGTCCGGCGGGCTCTGGAAACACCATATATTTT.

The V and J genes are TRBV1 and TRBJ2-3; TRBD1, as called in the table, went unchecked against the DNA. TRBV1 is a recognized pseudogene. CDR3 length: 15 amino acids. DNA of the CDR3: TGCACCATCTCATCCAGGGGGACTAGCACAGATACGCAGTATTTT. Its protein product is CTISSRGTSTDTQYF.